This T cell receptor beta chain was identified during a study of blood T cell repertoires in COVID-19. The germline CDR1 and CDR2 sequences are SGHTA and FQGNSA. The CDR3 extends over 16 amino acids. The V and J ends lost 1 base and 4 bases respectively, with 16 bases between them. Measured with immunoSEQ multiplex PCR; TCRdb has only the in-frame clones, and not every one. The sample includes around 370,000 clones, approximately 90% of them seen just once. The receptor was isolated from a young woman who had recovered from COVID-19. The sample consisted of PBMCs or T cells enriched from blood (not recorded which). V and J are TRBV7-2 and TRBJ2-5; a weak D match, TRBD2 (7 bases). CDR3 nucleotide sequence: TGTGCCAGCAGCTTAGGGCTTCGGGGGGCCGGAGAGACCCAGTACTTC. It codes for CASSLGLRGAGETQYF.